Following are 11 T cell receptor beta chains from one sample sequenced in a study of T-cell memory formation after mild COVID-19. One entry per CDR3 protein results from TCRdb running MiXCR on the 5' RACE reads. Of fewer than 650,000 distinct CDR3 sequences in the sample, roughly a fifth were seen once. The specimen was PBMCs or a T cell subset sorted from them (not recorded which). Source of these receptors: an adult woman who had mild COVID-19 (a few samples of this study predate the infection). Cell type and time point are not known.

This clonotype was detected a few times. The V gene is TRBV7-9, the J gene TRBJ1-1; 11 bases agree with TRBD1. The CDR3 covers 15 residues. V lost 5 bases and J lost 5; bases outside the gene matches: 7. CDR1 and CDR2 from the germline V gene are SEHNR and FQNEAQ (reference sequence). Here the CDR3 DNA reads TGTGCCAGCAGCGCTCGGGACAGGGGGTTAACTGAAGCTTTCTTT. As protein: CASSARDRGLTEAFF.

The rearrangement uses TRBV4-2 and TRBJ2-2; TRBD2 matches at 7 bases. V shed 8 bases and J 8 bases; nucleotides not matched to a gene: 11. The CDR3 totals 14 residues. Germline V gene data show CDR1 as LGHNA and CDR2 as YNFKEQ. The CDR3 DNA follows: TGTGCCAGCCGGGGGACTACCCTTGGGGGGGAGCTGTTTTTT. It codes for CASRGTTLGGELFF.

The chain is built from TRBV12-3 or TRBV12-4 and TRBJ2-7; D may match TRBD1 or TRBD2 (5 bases each). The CDR3 extends over 14 amino acids. Trimming took off 3 bases at V and 3 bases at J, with 12 bases between the two ends. The CDR3 DNA follows: TGTGCCAGCAGTTTGGGGGACGATCGCTACGAGCAGTACTTC. Translated, it gives CASSLGDDRYEQYF.

The genes are TRBV6-5 and TRBJ2-7; D remains ambiguous. This CDR3 is built from 13 residues. Germline V gene data show CDR1 as MNHEY and CDR2 as SVGAGI. Deletions cut 6 bases from V and 2 bases from J, with 11 bases between. Written as DNA, the CDR3 is TGTGCCAGCAGCCACCCGGCCACCTACGAGCAGTACTTC. Protein: CASSHPATYEQYF.

The rearrangement uses TRBV12-3 or TRBV12-4 and TRBJ2-7; D is undetermined. The V end was cut by 6 bases, the J end by 2 bases, with 11 bases between. This CDR3 has 13 amino acids. Written as DNA, the CDR3 is TGTGCCAGCAGCCGCTCAACGGCCTACGAGCAGTACTTC. The encoded protein is CASSRSTAYEQYF.

In its sample, this clonotype was seen a few times. The chain uses TRBV20-1 and TRBJ2-1; 16 positions match TRBD2. The CDR3 is 20 amino acids. After removal of 1 base from V and 9 bases from J, the junction contained 18 bases not matched to a gene. Germline assignment: CDR1 DFQATT and CDR2 SNEGSKA (reference sequence). CDR3 coding DNA: TGCAGTGCTAGAGGGGTAGTGGGGACTAGCGGGAGGGCCTCGGGTGCTGAGCAGTTCTTC. This gives the protein CSARGVVGTSGRASGAEQFF.

The table lists this clonotype with many counts. The V gene is TRBV14, the J gene TRBJ2-5, with TRBD1 matching 7 bases. CDR3 length: 15 amino acids. Germline V lookup: CDR1 SGHDN, CDR2 FVKESK. V lost 4 bases, J lost 2 bases, and 7 bases stayed unmatched. CDR3 amino acids: CASSRRQGRQETQYF. Here the CDR3 DNA reads TGTGCCAGCAGCCGACGACAGGGTCGACAAGAGACCCAGTACTTC.

CDR3 loop: CASSRWGQGATNEKLFF. The CDR3 nucleotides are TGTGCCAGCAGCCGTTGGGGACAGGGGGCGACTAATGAAAAACTGTTTTTT. The chain uses TRBV7-2 and TRBJ1-4; 12 nucleotides match TRBD1. The junction had 6 bases not matched to a gene; V was cut back by 5 bases and J by 2 bases. CDR3 length: 17 residues. CDR1 and CDR2 (germline): SGHTA, FQGNSA.

This clonotype was found a few times. The chain has TRBV7-9 and TRBJ1-4, with 7 bases fitting TRBD1. Germline loops: CDR1 SEHNR, CDR2 FQNEAQ (reference sequence). Trimming cost V 5 bases and J 3 bases; bases outside gene matches: 9. The CDR3 length is 16 residues. CDR3: CASSLRPGQPNEKLFF. The DNA for the CDR3 is TGTGCCAGCAGCCTCCGGCCGGGACAGCCTAATGAAAAACTGTTTTTT.

There are a few counts of this clonotype. The rearrangement joins TRBV4-1 to TRBJ2-7, with D possibly TRBD1 on 5 matching bases. V was shortened by 1 base and J by 2 bases, with 12 bases between the two germline ends. The CDR3 covers 15 residues. CDR1 and CDR2 (germline): MGHRA, YSYEKL. The CDR3 nucleotides are TGCGCCAGCAGCCAAGTGGGGCAGGGAACCTACGAGCAGTACTTC. Protein sequence: CASSQVGQGTYEQYF.

The chain employs TRBV29-1 and TRBJ1-2, with 7 nucleotides matching TRBD1. Trimming cost V 7 bases and J 3 bases; bases outside gene matches: 20. Looked up from germline, CDR1 is SQVTM and CDR2 is ANQGSEA. CDR3 length: 17 residues. CDR3 sequence (DNA): TGCAGCGCACTAGGGACAGCAACCACCAAGGGAGACTATGGCTACACCTTC. Its translation is CSALGTATTKGDYGYTF.